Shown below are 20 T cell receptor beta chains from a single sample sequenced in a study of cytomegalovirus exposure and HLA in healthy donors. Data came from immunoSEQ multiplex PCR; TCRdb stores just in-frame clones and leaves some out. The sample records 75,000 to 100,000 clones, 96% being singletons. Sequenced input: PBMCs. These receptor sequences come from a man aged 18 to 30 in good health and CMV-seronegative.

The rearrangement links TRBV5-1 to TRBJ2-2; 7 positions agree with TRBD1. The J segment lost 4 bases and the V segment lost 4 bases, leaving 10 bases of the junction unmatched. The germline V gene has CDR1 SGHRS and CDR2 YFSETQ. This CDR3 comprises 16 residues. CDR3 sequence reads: CASSAGTAKGTGELFF. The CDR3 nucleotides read TGCGCCAGCAGCGCAGGGACAGCCAAGGGCACCGGGGAGCTGTTTTTT.

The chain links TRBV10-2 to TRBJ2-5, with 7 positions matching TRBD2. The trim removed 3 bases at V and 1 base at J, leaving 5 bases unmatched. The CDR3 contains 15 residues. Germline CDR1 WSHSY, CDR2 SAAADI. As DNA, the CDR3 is TGCGCCAGCAGTGACCCACTAGCGCTCCAAGAGACCCAGTACTTC. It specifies CASSDPLALQETQYF.

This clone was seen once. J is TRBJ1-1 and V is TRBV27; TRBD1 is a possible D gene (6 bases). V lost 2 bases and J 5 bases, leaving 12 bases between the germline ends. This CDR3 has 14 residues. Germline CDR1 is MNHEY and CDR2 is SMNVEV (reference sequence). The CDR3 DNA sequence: TGTGCCAGCAGTTTACCAGGGGCTGGGACTGAAGCTTTCTTT. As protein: CASSLPGAGTEAFF.

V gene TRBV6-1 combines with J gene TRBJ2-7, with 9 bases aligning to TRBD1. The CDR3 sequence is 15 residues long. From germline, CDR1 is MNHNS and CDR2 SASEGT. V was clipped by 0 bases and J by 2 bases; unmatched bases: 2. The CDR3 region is CASSEAGQGTYEQYF. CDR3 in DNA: TGTGCCAGCAGTGAAGCGGGACAGGGCACCTACGAGCAGTACTTC.

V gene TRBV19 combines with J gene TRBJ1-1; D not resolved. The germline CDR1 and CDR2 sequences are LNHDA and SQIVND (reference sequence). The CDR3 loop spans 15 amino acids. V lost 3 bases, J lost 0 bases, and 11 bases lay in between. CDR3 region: CASSINLRMNTEAFF. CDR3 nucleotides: TGTGCCAGTAGTATCAACCTTAGAATGAACACTGAAGCTTTCTTT.

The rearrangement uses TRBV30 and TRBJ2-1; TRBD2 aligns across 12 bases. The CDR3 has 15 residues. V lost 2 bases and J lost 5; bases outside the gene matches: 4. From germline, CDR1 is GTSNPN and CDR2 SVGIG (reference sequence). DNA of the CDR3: TGTGCCTGGAGTCCTAGGACTAGCGGGAACAATGAGCAGTTCTTC. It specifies CAWSPRTSGNNEQFF.

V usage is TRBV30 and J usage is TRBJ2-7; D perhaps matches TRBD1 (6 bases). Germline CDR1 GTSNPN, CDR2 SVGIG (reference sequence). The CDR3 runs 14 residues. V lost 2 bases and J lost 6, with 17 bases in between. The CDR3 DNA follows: TGTGCCTGGAGTTACGGGCAGGGGCATGGCGAGCAGTACTTC. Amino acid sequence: CAWSYGQGHGEQYF.

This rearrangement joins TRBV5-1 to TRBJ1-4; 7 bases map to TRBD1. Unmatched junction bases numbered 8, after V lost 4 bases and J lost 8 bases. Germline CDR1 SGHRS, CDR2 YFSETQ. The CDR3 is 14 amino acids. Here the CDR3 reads CASSNRDSEEKLFF. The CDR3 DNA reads TGCGCCAGCAGCAACCGGGACAGTGAAGAAAAACTGTTTTTT.

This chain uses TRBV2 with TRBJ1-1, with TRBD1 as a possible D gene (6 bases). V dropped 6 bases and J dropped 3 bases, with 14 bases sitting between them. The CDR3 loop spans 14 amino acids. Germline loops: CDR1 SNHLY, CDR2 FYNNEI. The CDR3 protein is CASRGNRVDTEAFF. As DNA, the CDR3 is TGTGCCAGCAGGGGAAACAGGGTTGACACTGAAGCTTTCTTT.

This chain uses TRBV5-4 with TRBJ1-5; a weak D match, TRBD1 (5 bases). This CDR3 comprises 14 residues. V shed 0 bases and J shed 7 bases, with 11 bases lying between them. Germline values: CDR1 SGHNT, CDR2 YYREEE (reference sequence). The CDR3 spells CASSLGGGEQPQHF. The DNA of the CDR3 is TGTGCCAGCAGCTTGGGGGGAGGGGAGCAGCCCCAGCATTTT.

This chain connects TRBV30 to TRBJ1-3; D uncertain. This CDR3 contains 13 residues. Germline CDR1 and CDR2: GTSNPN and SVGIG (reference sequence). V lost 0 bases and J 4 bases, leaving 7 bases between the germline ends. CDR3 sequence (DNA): TGTGCCTGGAGTGTACGAGGAGGAAACACCATATATTTT. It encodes CAWSVRGGNTIYF.

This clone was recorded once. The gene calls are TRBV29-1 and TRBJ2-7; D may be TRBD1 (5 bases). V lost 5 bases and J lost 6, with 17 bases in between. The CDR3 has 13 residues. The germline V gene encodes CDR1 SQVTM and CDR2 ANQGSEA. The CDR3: CSVTGTLLGEQYF. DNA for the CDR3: TGCAGCGTTACAGGTACACTACTCGGCGAGCAGTACTTC.

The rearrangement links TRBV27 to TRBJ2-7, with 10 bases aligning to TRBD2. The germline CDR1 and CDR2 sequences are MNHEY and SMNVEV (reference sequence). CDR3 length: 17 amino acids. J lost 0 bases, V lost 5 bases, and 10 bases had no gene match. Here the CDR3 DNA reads TGTGCCAGCAGTCGGGCTAGCGGGAGATTTTTCTCCTACGAGCAGTACTTC. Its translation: CASSRASGRFFSYEQYF.

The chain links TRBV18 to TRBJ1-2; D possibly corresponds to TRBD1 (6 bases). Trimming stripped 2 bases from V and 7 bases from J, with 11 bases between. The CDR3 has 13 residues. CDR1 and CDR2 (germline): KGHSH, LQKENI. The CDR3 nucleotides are TGTGCCAGCTCACCAGGGGGCTCGGGTGGCTACACCTTC. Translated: CASSPGGSGGYTF.

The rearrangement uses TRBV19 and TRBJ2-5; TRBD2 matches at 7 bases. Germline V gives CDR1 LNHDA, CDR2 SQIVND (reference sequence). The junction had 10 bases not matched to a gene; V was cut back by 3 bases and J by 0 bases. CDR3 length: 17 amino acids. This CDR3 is CASSITTGSGYQETQYF. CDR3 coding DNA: TGTGCCAGTAGTATCACCACGGGTAGCGGGTACCAAGAGACCCAGTACTTC.

This CDR3 is CASSQSPGQGGRGKWAKNIQYF. For the CDR3, the DNA is TGCGCCAGCAGTCAATCCCCGGGACAGGGGGGACGAGGTAAGTGGGCCAAAAACATTCAGTACTTC. V usage is TRBV23-1 and J usage is TRBJ2-4; 11 nucleotides line up with TRBD1. TRBV23-1 has ORF status, its function being uncertain. The CDR3 has 22 amino acids. The V segment lost 0 bases and the J segment 1 base; nucleotides outside the gene matches: 17.

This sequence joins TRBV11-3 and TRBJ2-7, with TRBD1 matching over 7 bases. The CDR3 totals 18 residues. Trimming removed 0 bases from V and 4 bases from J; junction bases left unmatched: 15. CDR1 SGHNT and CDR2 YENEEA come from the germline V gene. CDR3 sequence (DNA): TGTGCCAGCAGCTTAGACGCGAGGGGGCAGGGGCGAATTTACGAGCAGTACTTC. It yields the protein CASSLDARGQGRIYEQYF.

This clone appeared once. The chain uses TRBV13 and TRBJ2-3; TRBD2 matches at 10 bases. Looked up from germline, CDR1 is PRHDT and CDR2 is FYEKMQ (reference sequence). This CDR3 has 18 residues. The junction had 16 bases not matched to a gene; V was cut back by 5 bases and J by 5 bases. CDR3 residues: CASSHRFLAGEIVDTQYF. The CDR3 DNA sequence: TGTGCCAGCAGCCACCGGTTTCTAGCGGGAGAAATTGTAGATACGCAGTATTTT.

The CDR3 coding sequence is TGTGCCAGCAGCTTGTTGGGACTAGCGGGAGGCGGGGGTAATGAGCAGTTCTTC. Amino acids: CASSLLGLAGGGGNEQFF. The rearrangement uses TRBV5-6 and TRBJ2-1, with 15 bases that match TRBD2. This CDR3 has 18 residues. The germline V gene encodes CDR1 SGHDT and CDR2 YYEEEE. Germline trimming cut 1 base from V and 7 bases from J; bases unmatched to any gene: 9.

Here the CDR3 reads CASYRAETQRVTVREQYV. Here the CDR3 DNA reads TGTGCCAGCTATCGGGCAGAGACCCAGCGGGTGACGGTTCGGGAGCAGTACGTC. The V and J genes are TRBV2 and TRBJ2-7, with D perhaps matching TRBD2 (6 bases). The CDR3 has 18 amino acids. V was clipped by 8 bases and J by 7 bases, with 33 bases between them. Germline CDR1 is SNHLY and CDR2 is FYNNEI.